This TCR beta chain was sequenced in a study of graft-versus-host responses after intestinal transplantation. About the research overall: Recipients had multivisceral, liver-intestinal, or isolated intestinal transplants. Every transplant recipient was induced with anti-thymocyte globulin, then maintained on tacrolimus and steroids for around 3 years. Points from the study as a whole: Declines in HvG clones occurring early post-transplant were associated with peak circulating GvH clone levels. Present in recipient marrow, GvH clones included some that appeared first in ileum or blood.

TCRdb's copy holds only in-frame clones and misses some; the assay was immunoSEQ multiplex PCR. The sample records more than 100,000 clones, approximately 92% being singletons. With regard to this clone: As yet, its antigen is unknown.

The CDR3 is 16 amino acids. Trimming removed 4 bases at V and 3 bases at J, with 16 bases between. Per the germline V gene, CDR1 is MNHEY and CDR2 is SVGAGI. The chain links TRBV6-5 to TRBJ1-5, with no clear D. Sequenced here: unstimulated CD4+ T cells sorted from spleen or lymph node cells, sampled before intestinal transplant. This TCR derives from a human donor who received an intestinal transplant. The CDR3 region is CASSSLTAGLNQPQHF. CDR3 nucleotide sequence: TGTGCCAGCAGTTCCCTAACCGCGGGTCTCAATCAGCCCCAGCATTTT.